These T cell receptor beta chains were read from a single sample in a study of cytomegalovirus exposure and HLA in healthy donors. Repertoires were generated with immunoSEQ multiplex PCR, while TCRdb's copy carries only in-frame clones and drops some. The sample lists 50,000 to 80,000 clones; around 89% were seen once. The sequenced sample consisted of PBMCs. These receptor sequences come from a woman under 30 in good health and CMV-seronegative. The CDR3 runs from the conserved cysteine through the conserved F or W. The D gene is left open where the match is weak. The size entry is marked missing in some rows and otherwise reads once, few, many or a size class.

DNA | CDR3 | D | V | size | J
TGTGCCAGCAGCCCCAGACAGGGAACTAATGAAAAACTGTTTTTT | CASSPRQGTNEKLFF | TRBD1 | TRBV7-2 | NA | TRBJ1-4
TGTGCCAGCAGCAACAATGCAGGGGTGAGAGCTTTCTTT | CASSNNAGVRAFF | NA | TRBV6-5 | NA | TRBJ1-1
TGTGCCAGCAGCTTAACGGGAGATACGCAGTATTTT | CASSLTGDTQYF | NA | TRBV7-2 | NA | TRBJ2-3
TGCGCCAGCAGCCAAGAAGGCGGGGGGGCTGGGGCGGATACGCAGTATTTT | CASSQEGGGAGADTQYF | TRBD2 | TRBV4-3 | NA | TRBJ2-3
TGTGCCAGCAGTAACCCGAGGGGGAAACACACTGAAGCTTTCTTT | CASSNPRGKHTEAFF | NA | TRBV6-5 | NA | TRBJ1-1
TGTGCCAGCAGCGCAGCTAGCGGGGGGGCGGACGAGCAGTACTTC | CASSAASGGADEQYF | TRBD2 | TRBV11-2 | NA | TRBJ2-7
TGTGCCAGTCTGGGGCAGGGGGCCGCAGATACGCAGTATTTT | CASLGQGAADTQYF | TRBD1 | TRBV19 | once | TRBJ2-3
TGCGCCAGCAGCCGGGAACTAGTCATCTCTGGAAACACCATATATTTT | CASSRELVISGNTIYF | NA | TRBV4-3 | NA | TRBJ1-3
TGTGCCTGGAGTGTTACAGGGGGCGATGGCTACACCTTC | CAWSVTGGDGYTF | TRBD1 | TRBV30 | few | TRBJ1-2
TGTGCCAGCAGTGCAGGGATTCCCACCGGGGAGCTGTTTTTT | CASSAGIPTGELFF | NA | TRBV2 | NA | TRBJ2-2
TGTGCCAGCAGCGTAGCTACGTCGTTAGCGGGATCAGAGACCCAGTACTTC | CASSVATSLAGSETQYF | TRBD2 | TRBV9 | NA | TRBJ2-5
TGTGCCAGCAGTATCAACAACCACGGCAGAGGGACCCAGTACTTC | CASSINNHGRGTQYF | NA | TRBV2 | NA | TRBJ2-5
TGTGCCAGTAATGAACAGGGAGACACTGAAGCTTTCTTT | CASNEQGDTEAFF | NA | TRBV19 | few | TRBJ1-1
TGCAGCGTTGACGGGACAGGGTCATCGAACACCGGGGAGCTGTTTTTT | CSVDGTGSSNTGELFF | TRBD1 | TRBV29-1 | many | TRBJ2-2
TGTGCCAGCAGTGACTCTAGCGGAAGTTACAATGAGCAGTTCTTC | CASSDSSGSYNEQFF | NA | TRBV6-4 | NA | TRBJ2-1
TGCACCAGCAGCCCCGACCTCGGACAGGGCCACGAGCAGTACTTC | CTSSPDLGQGHEQYF | NA | TRBV1 | NA | TRBJ2-7
TGTGCCAGCAGTTACTCGGGCACCTACGAGCAGTACTTC | CASSYSGTYEQYF | NA | TRBV6-6 | NA | TRBJ2-7
TGCAGCGTTGAGGGACAGCCTAGCACAGATACGCAGTATTTT | CSVEGQPSTDTQYF | TRBD1 | TRBV29-1 | NA | TRBJ2-3
TGTGCCAGCAGAGCTCCGGGACTAGCGGGACAGGAGACCCAGTACTTC | CASRAPGLAGQETQYF | TRBD2 | TRBV2 | NA | TRBJ2-5
TGTGCCAGCACCCGGGACAGGGTCTATGGCTACACCTTC | CASTRDRVYGYTF | TRBD1 | TRBV6-5 | NA | TRBJ1-2
TGTGCCAGCAGCGTATCCCTGGGGGGGGAGACCCAGTACTTC | CASSVSLGGETQYF | TRBD2 | TRBV9 | NA | TRBJ2-5
TGTGCTAGCAGCTCGGGACTTACCACAGATACGCAGTATTTT | CASSSGLTTDTQYF | NA | TRBV7-7 | NA | TRBJ2-3
TGTGCCAGCAGACAAACTAGCGGGAGGGCCTACGAGCAGTACTTC | CASRQTSGRAYEQYF | TRBD2 | TRBV28 | NA | TRBJ2-7
TGTGCCAGCAGCCCCTTGGGGTGGACTCCCGCCACCGGGGAGCTGTTTTTT | CASSPLGWTPATGELFF | NA | TRBV11-2 | NA | TRBJ2-2
TGTGCCAGCAGGTTAGGGGGGGGCAATCAGCCCCAGCATTTT | CASRLGGGNQPQHF | NA | TRBV6-5 | NA | TRBJ1-5
TGTGCCAGCAGCTTAGGAGGCAGCGGGGCTTACAATGAGCAGTTCTTC | CASSLGGSGAYNEQFF | TRBD2 | TRBV7-2 | NA | TRBJ2-1
TGTGCCACCCAGACTAGCGGAGCCGGGGAGCTGTTTTTT | CATQTSGAGELFF | TRBD2 | TRBV19 | NA | TRBJ2-2
TGTGCCAGTAGTGCTCAAGCAGGGGATTATTATAGCAATCAGCCCCAGCATTTT | CASSAQAGDYYSNQPQHF | NA | TRBV19 | few | TRBJ1-5
TGCGCCAGCGCACGGGGGGGCTCCTACAATGAGCAGTTCTTC | CASARGGSYNEQFF | TRBD2 | TRBV5-1 | NA | TRBJ2-1
TGTGCCAGCAGTTACCTGAATGAGCAGTTCTTC | CASSYLNEQFF | NA | TRBV6-5 | NA | TRBJ2-1
TGTGCCACCAGCAGAGAAGCCGGGACAGGTTCTGGCTACACCTTC | CATSREAGTGSGYTF | TRBD1 | TRBV15 | NA | TRBJ1-2
TGCAGCGTTGCTAGCGGGAGTCCCTACGAGCAGTACTTC | CSVASGSPYEQYF | TRBD2 | TRBV29-1 | NA | TRBJ2-7
TGCGCCAGCAGCTTGGGCGGTAACTATGGCTACACCTTC | CASSLGGNYGYTF | NA | TRBV5-1 | NA | TRBJ1-2
TGTGCCAGCAGGGGAAGACAGGGCCCCCCCTACGAGCAGTACTTC | CASRGRQGPPYEQYF | TRBD1 | TRBV6-1 | NA | TRBJ2-7
TGTGCTAGCAGCTTAGAATCCCGACAGGGGATCTATGGCTACACCTTC | CASSLESRQGIYGYTF | TRBD1 | TRBV7-7 | NA | TRBJ1-2
TGTGCCTCCCGGTTGGGGCCAGATGAAAAACTGTTTTTT | CASRLGPDEKLFF | NA | TRBV30 | NA | TRBJ1-4
TGTGCCAGCAGTTACTCGGCCGGAGATCAGCCCCAGCATTTT | CASSYSAGDQPQHF | NA | TRBV6-5 | NA | TRBJ1-5
TGTGCCAGCTCCGATCGACGGGAAGCTAACTATGGCTACACCTTC | CASSDRREANYGYTF | NA | TRBV18 | few | TRBJ1-2
TGTGCCAGCAGCTTAGGTGCTAGCGGCACAGATACGCAGTATTTT | CASSLGASGTDTQYF | NA | TRBV11-3 | once | TRBJ2-3
TGCAGTGTGACTGCTAGAGGTCAGCAGTTCTTC | CSVTARGQQFF | NA | TRBV20-1 | NA | TRBJ2-1
TGTGCCAGCAGTTTATTAGCAGGGAAGGGCTATGGCTACACCTTC | CASSLLAGKGYGYTF | NA | TRBV27 | NA | TRBJ1-2
TGTGCCAGCAGCGTAGCAGCGCGGGCCTACGAGCAGTACTTC | CASSVAARAYEQYF | NA | TRBV9 | NA | TRBJ2-7
TGTGCCAGTAGTACGGCGGGGGGGGACTATGGCTACACCTTC | CASSTAGGDYGYTF | NA | TRBV19 | NA | TRBJ1-2
TGTGCCAGCAGCTTGGCGGCCTACGAGCAGTACTTC | CASSLAAYEQYF | NA | TRBV11-2 | NA | TRBJ2-7
TGTGCCTGGGGGCCTGGGGGCTACACCTTC | CAWGPGGYTF | NA | TRBV30 | NA | TRBJ1-2
TGTGCCAGCAGTTCCTTGGACAGGGTCTCTGGAAACACCATATATTTT | CASSSLDRVSGNTIYF | TRBD1 | TRBV6-4 | NA | TRBJ1-3
TGCGCCAGCAGCCAACTCCATTCGGAAGGGGCCGGGGAGCTGTTTTTT | CASSQLHSEGAGELFF | NA | TRBV4-3 | NA | TRBJ2-2
TGTGCCAGCAGTTTGGCAGGGGGCAACTATGGCTACACCTTC | CASSLAGGNYGYTF | TRBD1 | TRBV28 | NA | TRBJ1-2
TGTGCCAGCAGTTACCTTAGGGGCTTGGAAGCTTTCTTT | CASSYLRGLEAFF | NA | TRBV6-5 | NA | TRBJ1-1
TGTGCCATCAGATACGAACAGGGGGAAACTAGGAACACCGGGGAGCTGTTTTTT | CAIRYEQGETRNTGELFF | TRBD1 | TRBV10-3 | NA | TRBJ2-2